The 11 T cell receptor beta chains reported below all come from one sample, sequenced in a study of T cells after yellow fever vaccination (dated 2019 in TCRdb). The library was produced with 5' RACE. Instrument used: Illumina NovaSeq 6000. TCRdb passed the public sequencing reads through fastp at Q25 and MiXCR, retaining productive beta sequences. Entries that share a CDR3 protein sequence are merged under the most common genes and DNA. Present in this sample are some 120,000 distinct CDR3 sequences, 15% of which were seen just once. The biggest ten clones account for more than 40% of the sample. This sample's treatment or condition label indicates: live attenuated yellow fever vaccine strain. The sequencing here drew on CD8+ T cells sorted from PBMCs, taken 5 days after the yellow fever booster vaccination. These receptors originate from a man aged 18-30 years who received the YFV17D yellow fever vaccine.

The J gene is TRBJ2-3, the V gene TRBV12-3 or TRBV12-4; 9 bases are shared with TRBD2. This CDR3 is built from 16 residues. Unmatched junction bases numbered 6, after V lost 3 bases and J lost 2 bases. The CDR3 nucleotides read TGTGCCAGCAGTTTCGGGCCTAGCGGGGACACAGATACGCAGTATTTT. Protein sequence: CASSFGPSGDTDTQYF.

This clonotype was found a few times. The CDR3 DNA follows: TGCGCCAGCAGCTCCCTTCGAGGGAGGTACTATGGCTACACCTTC. Its protein is CASSSLRGRYYGYTF. The chain recombines TRBV5-1 with TRBJ1-2; D call uncertain. CDR1 SGHRS and CDR2 YFSETQ come from the germline V gene. V lost 3 bases and J lost 3, with 15 bases in between. CDR3 length equals 15 residues.

The V call is TRBV12-3 or TRBV12-4, the J call TRBJ2-5, with D perhaps assigned TRBD1 or TRBD2 (6 bases each). CDR3 length: 14 residues. V was clipped by 3 bases and J by 6 bases, with 14 bases between them. The CDR3 DNA follows: TGTGCCAGCAGTTTGTTGGGGGGCGAGAAGACCCAGTACTTC. Translating gives CASSLLGGEKTQYF.

This clonotype was detected a few times. This chain links TRBV6-5 with TRBJ2-2; D is uncertain. The V gene's germline CDR1 is MNHEY and CDR2 SVGAGI. The CDR3 length is 14 residues. V shed 0 bases and J shed 7 bases, with 9 bases lying between them. CDR3 amino acids: CASSYSSRDGELFF. CDR3 DNA sequence: TGTGCCAGCAGTTACTCTTCCCGCGACGGGGAGCTGTTTTTT.

This clonotype was picked up many times. This chain joins TRBV29-1 and TRBJ2-7; 8 nucleotides match TRBD1. The CDR3 consists of 14 residues. V was pared by 6 bases and J by 4 bases, with 11 bases of the junction left unmatched. The germline V gene has CDR1 SQVTM and CDR2 ANQGSEA. CDR3 sequence (DNA): TGCAGCGTAGAAATCAGGGGGCGCGATTACGAGCAGTACTTC. Translation gives CSVEIRGRDYEQYF.

This clonotype has only a few counts. DNA of the CDR3: TGTGCCAGCAGCCCAGATACCCGAGCGGGGGGGGAGTACGGTTTACAGTTCTTC. Amino acids: CASSPDTRAGGEYGLQFF. The rearrangement joins TRBV7-9 to TRBJ2-1; 10 positions match TRBD2. The germline gives CDR1 SEHNR, CDR2 FQNEAQ (reference sequence). The CDR3 sequence is 18 residues long. With 5 bases clipped from V and 13 bases from J, the junction kept 23 bases outside the gene matches.

The genes are TRBV7-9 and TRBJ2-7; D may be TRBD2 (5 bases). Per germline, CDR1 SEHNR and CDR2 FQNEAQ (reference sequence). V lost 6 bases and J 2 bases, leaving 14 bases between the germline ends. The CDR3 sequence is 14 residues long. The CDR3 region has the DNA TGTGCCAGCAGTCCGGCGGGCACCGCCTACGAGCAGTACGTC. It is translated as CASSPAGTAYEQYV.

This clonotype was counted between two and nine times. The chain is built from TRBV7-3 and TRBJ2-7; TRBD1 is a possible D gene (6 bases). The V end lost 5 bases, the J end lost 0 bases, and 17 bases lay between the germline ends. The germline V gene has CDR1 SGHTA and CDR2 FQGTGA. This CDR3 is 16 amino acids long. CDR3 in DNA: TGTGCCAGCAGCCCACGAAGGACAGACTCCTCCTACGAGCAGTACGTC. Protein sequence: CASSPRRTDSSYEQYV.

This sequence joins TRBV6-2 or TRBV6-3 and TRBJ2-1; no clear D. Germline CDR1 and CDR2: MNHEY and SVGEGT. The CDR3 contains 12 residues. V gave up 1 base and J gave up 5 bases, with 3 bases separating them. CDR3 nucleotide sequence: TGTGCCAGCAGTTACTACGACAATGAGCAGTTCTTC. Protein product: CASSYYDNEQFF.

As DNA, the CDR3 is TGTGCCAGCAGTTTATCTTCCAGGCCCATCTACGAGCAGTACTTC. Translation: CASSLSSRPIYEQYF. This chain joins TRBV27 and TRBJ2-7; D unresolved. Trimming stripped 0 bases from V and 3 bases from J, with 12 bases between. The germline CDR1 and CDR2 sequences are MNHEY and SMNVEV (reference sequence). The CDR3 totals 15 residues.

CDR3 sequence reads: CASSGDSYGYTF. The CDR3 DNA sequence: TGTGCCAGCAGTGGGGACAGCTATGGCTACACCTTC. V is TRBV7-8 and J is TRBJ1-2; TRBD1 matches at 7 bases. The junction had 2 bases not matched to a gene; V was cut back by 6 bases and J by 4 bases. CDR3 length equals 12 residues. CDR1 is SGHVS and CDR2 is FQNEAQ in the germline V gene. Full variable domain (missing parts from reference TRBV7-8 and TRBJ1-2): GAGVSQSPRYKVAKRGQDVALRCDPISGHVSLFWYQQALGQGPEFLTYFQNEAQLDKSGLPSDRFFAERPEGSVSTLKIQRTQQEDSAVYLCASSGDSYGYTFGSGTRLTVV.